Each of the 29 T cell receptor beta chains below was sequenced from the same sample in a study of CD8 T cells in ankylosing spondylitis. TCRdb re-analysed the 5' RACE reads in MiXCR, keeping a single row per CDR3 protein. Of about 130,000 distinct CDR3 sequences listed, approximately 6.8% were seen once; the top ten hold 12%. Sequenced input: blood, either unsorted or a sorted T cell fraction (not recorded which). These receptors originate from a male donor with ankylosing spondylitis or in good health (not recorded which).

This clonotype came up a few times. The chain carries TRBV25-1 and TRBJ2-7; 7 nucleotides line up with TRBD1. Germline-derived CDR1 and CDR2 are MGHDK and SYGVNS. CDR3 length equals 16 residues. The ends lost 2 bases at V and 6 bases at J; junction bases unmatched: 13. In DNA form, the CDR3 reads TGTGCCAGCAGTGAAACCGACAGGGAATATCTTCCCGAGCAGTACTTC. Its protein is CASSETDREYLPEQYF.

This clonotype was seen at least ten times. The DNA of the CDR3 is TGTGCCAGCAGCTCCGCAGGACAGGGGATACTCTATGGCTACACCTTC. This translates into CASSSAGQGILYGYTF. The rearrangement links TRBV12-3 or TRBV12-4 to TRBJ1-2; 9 bases match TRBD1. Trimming cost V 6 bases and J 4 bases; bases outside gene matches: 12. This CDR3 spans 16 amino acids.

This clonotype was seen repeatedly, ten times or more. The rearrangement joins TRBV9 to TRBJ2-1; 7 bases fit TRBD1. From germline, CDR1 is SGDLS and CDR2 YYNGEE. This CDR3 is 14 amino acids long. The V segment lost 3 bases and the J segment 3 bases; nucleotides outside the gene matches: 3. The CDR3 DNA reads TGTGCCAGCAGCGCACGGGACAGCTACAATGAGCAGTTCTTC. This translates into CASSARDSYNEQFF. Full variable domain (rest looked up from reference TRBV9 and TRBJ2-1): DSGVTQTPKHLITATGQRVTLRCSPRSGDLSVYWYQQSLDQGLQFLIQYYNGEERAKGNILERFSAQQFPDLHSELNLSSLELGDSALYFCASSARDSYNEQFFGPGTRLTVL.

In its sample, this clonotype was seen many times. This rearrangement joins TRBV7-3 to TRBJ1-1; TRBD1 might be the D (6 bases). CDR1 and CDR2 (germline): SGHTA, FQGTGA. Trimming left V 5 bases short and J 1 base short, with 14 bases between. The CDR3 has 15 residues. DNA of the CDR3: TGTGCCAGCAGCCTGACCCCGACAGGGAACACTGAAGCTTTCTTT. As protein: CASSLTPTGNTEAFF.

The sample holds many counts of this clonotype. The chain uses TRBV18 and TRBJ2-1, with D uncertain. CDR3 length: 14 residues. V was shortened by 3 bases and J by 5 bases, with 11 bases between the two germline ends. Looked up from germline, CDR1 is KGHSH and CDR2 is LQKENI. In nucleotides, the CDR3 is TGTGCCAGCTCACCCCTTCTTTCTAACAATGAGCAGTTCTTC. Translation gives CASSPLLSNNEQFF.

At least ten counts were recorded for this clonotype. V usage is TRBV10-3 and J usage is TRBJ2-7, with D possibly being TRBD1 (6 bases). CDR3 length: 15 amino acids. Germline CDR1 reads ENHRY; CDR2 reads SYGVKD. Trimming left V 2 bases short and J 2 bases short, with 13 bases between. The CDR3 here is CAISETGMIAYEQYF. The CDR3, as DNA: TGTGCCATCAGTGAGACAGGGATGATCGCCTACGAGCAGTACTTC.

This clonotype was counted at least ten times. The chain uses TRBV6-2 or TRBV6-3 and TRBJ2-1, with 10 bases matching TRBD2. This CDR3 has 16 residues. Looked up from germline, CDR1 is MNHEY and CDR2 is SVGEGT. Trimming took 5 bases from V and 2 from J; bases not matched to a gene: 6. The CDR3 DNA reads as TGTGCCAGCAGTCCCCTAGCGGGAGACACCTACAATGAGCAGTTCTTC. It translates to CASSPLAGDTYNEQFF.

This clonotype turned up a few times. Here the CDR3 DNA reads TGTGCCAGCAGCTTATACCGGGGAGATAACTATGGCTACACCTTC. Its translation: CASSLYRGDNYGYTF. The genes are TRBV7-6 and TRBJ1-2; D is unresolved. Trimming removed 2 bases at V and 1 base at J, with 11 bases between. The CDR3 runs 15 residues. Germline loops: CDR1 SGHVS, CDR2 FNYEAQ.

The V and J genes are TRBV5-4 and TRBJ2-2, with D perhaps matching TRBD2 (6 bases). Per the germline V gene, CDR1 is SGHNT and CDR2 is YYREEE (reference sequence). V dropped 2 bases and J dropped 6 bases, with 11 bases sitting between them. The CDR3 loop spans 14 amino acids. The CDR3 DNA reads as TGTGCCAGCAGCTTTGCGGGGATAGCCGGGGAGCTGTTTTTT. As protein: CASSFAGIAGELFF.

This clonotype was seen many times. V and J are TRBV12-3 or TRBV12-4 and TRBJ1-3, with D perhaps matching TRBD1 (5 bases). The CDR3 has 16 amino acids. V lost 5 bases to trimming and J lost 2 bases, with 16 bases between them. Written as DNA, the CDR3 is TGTGCCAGCAGTGCCCCTCCCGTCAGGGCTGGAAACACCATATATTTT. It translates to CASSAPPVRAGNTIYF.

This clonotype has ten or more counts. The chain uses TRBV4-3 and TRBJ1-4, with 8 bases lining up with TRBD1. This CDR3 has 16 residues. V shed 4 bases, J shed 4 bases, and the junction held 8 bases outside the gene matches. CDR1 and CDR2 (germline): LGHNA, YSLEER. This CDR3 reads CASSLWQGAGNEKLFF. Written as DNA, the CDR3 is TGCGCCAGCAGCCTGTGGCAGGGGGCGGGTAATGAAAAACTGTTTTTT.

The chain carries TRBV5-1 and TRBJ1-1; TRBD1 agrees at 8 bases. V lost 4 bases, J lost 0 bases, and 14 bases stayed unmatched. Germline CDR1 reads SGHRS; CDR2 reads YFSETQ. This CDR3 has 18 residues. The CDR3 DNA sequence: TGCGCCAGCAGCGGGCGGTTGGGACAGGTCCTTCTGAACACTGAAGCTTTCTTT. The encoded protein is CASSGRLGQVLLNTEAFF.

This clonotype showed up many times. The chain is built from TRBV7-2 and TRBJ1-4; D perhaps matches TRBD1 (5 bases). Trimming took off 6 bases at V and 3 bases at J, with 14 bases between the two ends. Germline V gene sequence: CDR1 SGHTA, CDR2 FQGNSA. This CDR3 contains 15 residues. CDR3 nucleotide sequence: TGTGCCAGCAGTCCCAGGGCGGGAGCTAATGAAAAACTGTTTTTT. It codes for CASSPRAGANEKLFF.

Ten or more counts support this clonotype. V gene TRBV6-1 combines with J gene TRBJ2-7, with TRBD2 identical over 8 bases. This CDR3 has 14 residues. In germline, CDR1 is MNHNS, CDR2 SASEGT. Losses at the gene ends were 6 bases for V and 3 bases for J; bases not matched to a gene: 7. The chain's CDR3 is CASRIAGTNYEQYF. The CDR3 nucleotides read TGTGCCAGCAGGATAGCGGGGACGAACTACGAGCAGTACTTC.

This clonotype was seen repeatedly, ten times or more. The chain employs TRBV6-2 or TRBV6-3 and TRBJ2-7; no firm D call. Trimming stripped 0 bases from V and 2 bases from J, with 5 bases between. This CDR3 region has 13 residues. CDR1 is MNHEY, CDR2 SVGEGT, per germline. The CDR3 reads CASSYSLAYEQYF. CDR3 sequence (DNA): TGTGCCAGCAGTTACTCCCTCGCCTACGAGCAGTACTTC.

Ten or more counts support this clonotype. The V gene is TRBV11-2, the J gene TRBJ2-5; D is possibly TRBD1 (5 bases). CDR3 length: 15 amino acids. Germline V gene data show CDR1 as SGHAT and CDR2 as FQNNGV. The germline V and J ends were trimmed by 5 bases and 5 bases, with 18 bases remaining between them. The CDR3 DNA follows: TGTGCCAGCAGCGAAAGGGGAAGGGGTGTTGAGACCCAGTACTTC. Its protein is CASSERGRGVETQYF.

In this sample, this clonotype turned up many times. The chain joins TRBV5-1 to TRBJ2-3, with D possibly TRBD2 on 6 matching bases. Germline values: CDR1 SGHRS, CDR2 YFSETQ. V dropped 0 bases and J dropped 4 bases, with 12 bases sitting between them. CDR3 length: 15 amino acids. CDR3 amino acids: CASSLGLVGADTQYF. The CDR3 DNA sequence: TGCGCCAGCAGCTTGGGACTAGTGGGGGCAGATACGCAGTATTTT.

This clonotype was recorded many times. The chain joins TRBV7-9 to TRBJ2-5, with D possibly TRBD1 on 6 matching bases. The V and J ends lost 2 bases and 1 base respectively, with 11 bases between them. The germline gives CDR1 SEHNR, CDR2 FQNEAQ (reference sequence). The CDR3 runs 15 residues. The CDR3 sequence is CASSLTAGVQETQYF. CDR3 DNA: TGTGCCAGCAGCTTAACTGCAGGGGTCCAAGAGACCCAGTACTTC.

This clonotype was found many times. The chain couples TRBV5-1 to TRBJ1-1; 9 nucleotides align to TRBD1. In germline, CDR1 is SGHRS, CDR2 YFSETQ. The junction had 2 bases not matched to a gene; V was cut back by 4 bases and J by 1 base. CDR3 length: 14 residues. The CDR3 coding sequence is TGCGCCAGCAGCGTGACAGGGGGGAACACTGAAGCTTTCTTT. Amino acid sequence: CASSVTGGNTEAFF.

Regarding this clonotype: A read error is possible here, since a much larger clone lies one base away. The CDR3 spells CACSQGTGKSYEQYF. Written as DNA, the CDR3 is TGTGCCTGCAGTCAAGGGACAGGTAAATCCTACGAGCAGTACTTC. This chain joins TRBV25-1 and TRBJ2-7; 8 bases are shared with TRBD1. This CDR3 is built from 15 residues. Germline CDR1 reads MGHDK; CDR2 reads SYGVNS.

This clonotype was observed a few times. The DNA of the CDR3 is TGCGCCAGCAGCGTTGGGGAAAGCGAGCAGTACTTC. Protein: CASSVGESEQYF. The gene calls are TRBV5-1 and TRBJ2-7; no clear D. Germline CDR1 reads SGHRS; CDR2 reads YFSETQ. The CDR3 is made up of 12 amino acids. Trimming took off 4 bases at V and 6 bases at J, with 11 bases between the two ends.

This clonotype was detected a few times. The chain links TRBV20-1 to TRBJ1-1; D perhaps matches TRBD1 (6 bases). This CDR3 has 18 residues. Germline V gives CDR1 DFQATT, CDR2 SNEGSKA (reference sequence). V was clipped by 0 bases and J by 3 bases, with 23 bases between them. CDR3 coding DNA: TGCAGTGCTAGAGATAGGGGGGCTTCTCCAGTGGGGCACACTGAAGCTTTCTTT. Amino acid sequence: CSARDRGASPVGHTEAFF.

The chain recombines TRBV12-3 or TRBV12-4 with TRBJ2-3; the match to TRBD1 covers 7 bases. J was trimmed by 3 bases and V by 6 bases; bases with no gene match: 12. CDR3 length equals 16 residues. The CDR3 DNA reads TGTGCCAGCAGCTACTCGGGACAGAGGGGAACAGATACGCAGTATTTT. Its protein is CASSYSGQRGTDTQYF.

This clonotype was recorded at least ten times. The rearrangement links TRBV5-1 to TRBJ2-7, with D uncertain. The germline V and J ends were trimmed by 4 bases and 1 base, with 9 bases remaining between them. The CDR3 totals 13 residues. Germline V CDR1 and CDR2: SGHRS, YFSETQ. The CDR3, as DNA: TGCGCCAGCAGCCGAGGTCAGTCCTACGAGCAGTACTTC. Protein: CASSRGQSYEQYF.

This clonotype was detected ten times or more. This chain connects TRBV5-1 to TRBJ1-6; 9 nucleotides align to TRBD1. CDR3 length equals 16 residues. J lost 6 bases, V lost 0 bases, and 4 bases had no gene match. Germline V CDR1 and CDR2: SGHRS, YFSETQ. CDR3 sequence reads: CASSLDRQGVNSPLHF. The CDR3 DNA follows: TGCGCCAGCAGCTTGGATAGACAGGGGGTTAATTCACCCCTCCACTTT. The whole variable domain, remainder taken from reference TRBV5-1 and TRBJ1-6, is KAGVTQTPRYLIKTRGQQVTLSCSPISGHRSVSWYQQTPGQGLQFLFEYFSETQRNKGNFPGRFSGRQFSNSRSEMNVSTLELGDSALYLCASSLDRQGVNSPLHFGNGTRLTVT.

This clonotype appeared many times. The chain uses TRBV5-1 and TRBJ1-1, with a weak D call TRBD1 (6 bases). CDR1 is SGHRS, CDR2 YFSETQ, per germline. The CDR3 has 14 residues. V lost 3 bases to trimming and J lost 1 base, with 10 bases between them. Written as DNA, the CDR3 is TGCGCCAGCAGCTCAGGGGTTAGGAACACTGAAGCTTTCTTT. This encodes CASSSGVRNTEAFF.

Many counts were recorded for this clonotype. The gene calls are TRBV29-1 and TRBJ2-7, with D perhaps matching TRBD2 (5 bases). Trimming removed 5 bases from V and 4 bases from J, with 12 bases in between. This CDR3 has 12 residues. Per germline, CDR1 SQVTM and CDR2 ANQGSEA. In nucleotides, the CDR3 is TGCAGCGTTCACGGGGTTCCGTACGAGCAGTACTTC. Amino acid sequence: CSVHGVPYEQYF.

This clonotype was counted many times. This sequence joins TRBV3-1 and TRBJ2-5, with D perhaps matching TRBD2 (5 bases). This CDR3 has 16 amino acids. V shed 0 bases and J shed 5 bases, with 16 bases lying between them. Germline V gene data show CDR1 as LGHDT and CDR2 as YNNKEL (reference sequence). Written as DNA, the CDR3 is TGTGCCAGCAGCCAAGATATACGGGCGGGCACGGAGACCCAGTACTTC. It translates to CASSQDIRAGTETQYF.

V is TRBV7-9 and J is TRBJ1-2; D is undetermined. The CDR3 totals 15 residues. The ends were cut back, 4 bases at V and 4 bases at J, with 16 bases in the middle. CDR1 and CDR2 (germline): SEHNR, FQNEAQ (reference sequence). The CDR3 loop is CASSYDAPGLYGYTF. The DNA of the CDR3 is TGTGCCAGCAGCTACGACGCTCCTGGCCTCTATGGCTACACCTTC.